Presented here are 15 T cell receptor beta chains from one specimen sequenced in a study of cytomegalovirus exposure and HLA in healthy donors. Using immunoSEQ multiplex PCR, the repertoire was profiled, and TCRdb retains in-frame clones only, with some absent. The repertoire holds 120,000 or so clones, with approximately 91% as singletons. The sequencing sample was made of PBMCs. These receptors were taken from a man between 25 and 39 years old in good health and CMV-seronegative.

The rearrangement links TRBV27 to TRBJ2-2; D unresolved. The germline V gene has CDR1 MNHEY and CDR2 SMNVEV (reference sequence). This CDR3 comprises 14 residues. V lost 3 bases, J lost 1 base, and 6 bases lay in between. CDR3 in DNA: TGTGCCAGCAGTTTTTACGGGAACACCGGGGAGCTGTTTTTT. Translation: CASSFYGNTGELFF.

This sequence joins TRBV4-2 and TRBJ1-5, with D tentatively TRBD1 (5 bases). The V gene lost 0 bases and the J gene lost 6 bases, with 12 bases spanning the gap. The CDR3 has 15 amino acids. CDR1 and CDR2 (germline): LGHNA, YNFKEQ. CDR3 residues: CASSQDWGGFQPQHF. The CDR3 DNA reads as TGTGCCAGCAGCCAAGATTGGGGGGGGTTTCAGCCCCAGCATTTT.

This chain joins TRBV27 and TRBJ1-1; TRBD1 agrees at 7 bases. The V and J ends lost 5 bases and 6 bases, in that order; junction bases with no gene match: 12. Looked up from germline, CDR1 is MNHEY and CDR2 is SMNVEV (reference sequence). The CDR3 covers 15 residues. The CDR3 here is CASSPARDRESEAFF. The CDR3 nucleotides read TGTGCCAGCAGTCCAGCCCGAGACAGGGAGTCTGAAGCTTTCTTT.

The chain links TRBV30 to TRBJ1-1, with no clear D. CDR1 and CDR2 (germline): GTSNPN, SVGIG (reference sequence). Trimming removed 1 base from V and 10 bases from J, with 7 bases in between. This CDR3 spans 10 amino acids. The CDR3 region is CAWSDRGAFF. The CDR3 coding sequence is TGTGCCTGGAGTGACCGGGGAGCTTTCTTT.

The chain couples TRBV7-9 to TRBJ1-1, with unresolved D. V was pared by 5 bases and J by 7 bases, with 14 bases between. This CDR3 comprises 13 residues. From germline, CDR1 is SEHNR and CDR2 FQNEAQ (reference sequence). CDR3 sequence (DNA): TGTGCCAGCAGCCGCGGTCCGGGTTTTGAAGCTTTCTTT. It encodes CASSRGPGFEAFF.

CDR3 region: CASSTSSGAGGEQYF. CDR3 DNA sequence: TGTGCCAGCAGCACTTCTAGCGGGGCGGGGGGCGAGCAGTACTTC. V is TRBV13 and J is TRBJ2-7; 9 bases map to TRBD2. The CDR3 extends over 15 amino acids. Losses at the gene ends were 5 bases for V and 6 bases for J; bases not matched to a gene: 11. The germline V gene encodes CDR1 PRHDT and CDR2 FYEKMQ (reference sequence).

The rearrangement joins TRBV6-5 to TRBJ1-2; D is undetermined. Deletions cut 6 bases from V and 4 bases from J, with 15 bases between. There are 14 residues in the CDR3. The germline V gene has CDR1 MNHEY and CDR2 SVGAGI. CDR3 sequence reads: CASRRGEGGYGYTF. As DNA, the CDR3 is TGTGCCAGCAGACGAGGCGAGGGCGGCTATGGCTACACCTTC.

The chain carries TRBV10-3 and TRBJ2-3; 9 nucleotides line up with TRBD1. J was trimmed by 5 bases and V by 10 bases; bases with no gene match: 13. CDR1 is ENHRY and CDR2 is SYGVKD in the germline V gene. The CDR3 has 15 amino acids. The CDR3 reads CATSGVGQGKDTQYF. The CDR3 bases are TGTGCCACCAGCGGGGTAGGACAGGGGAAAGATACGCAGTATTTT.

J is TRBJ1-4 and V is TRBV27, with TRBD1 identical over 7 bases. V lost 5 bases and J lost 3; bases outside the gene matches: 6. The CDR3 is 15 amino acids. Germline values: CDR1 MNHEY, CDR2 SMNVEV (reference sequence). The CDR3: CASSLTTGANEKLFF. DNA of the CDR3: TGTGCCAGCAGTCTTACCACAGGGGCTAATGAAAAACTGTTTTTT.

The count of this clone is one. V gene TRBV5-4 combines with J gene TRBJ1-2, with D possibly being TRBD1 (5 bases). V lost 4 bases, J lost 8 bases, and 18 bases lay in between. Germline V gene lookup returns CDR1 SGHNT and CDR2 YYREEE (reference sequence). There are 14 residues in the CDR3. The CDR3 nucleotides read TGTGCCAGCAGCCCCGCGGGACCGGGGCTGGGCTACACCTTC. Its protein product is CASSPAGPGLGYTF.

The rearrangement links TRBV7-9 to TRBJ2-7; TRBD2 aligns across 9 bases. The V gene's germline CDR1 is SEHNR and CDR2 FQNEAQ (reference sequence). Trimming at V came to 7 bases and at J to 1 base, leaving 11 bases not matched to a gene. CDR3 length equals 16 residues. The CDR3 nucleotides read TGTGCCAGCACCCGAGGCGGGAGGGGGGAGTCCTACGAGCAGTACTTC. Translated: CASTRGGRGESYEQYF.

The J gene is TRBJ1-2, the V gene TRBV4-1; 10 bases map to TRBD1. The CDR3 runs to 14 residues. The trim removed 7 bases at V and 7 bases at J, leaving 9 bases unmatched. Germline V gene lookup returns CDR1 MGHRA and CDR2 YSYEKL. CDR3 sequence (DNA): TGCGCCAGCACTTGGAGACAGGGGGCGGGTGGCTACACCTTC. Its protein product is CASTWRQGAGGYTF.

The chain is built from TRBV6-5 and TRBJ2-5; the match to TRBD1 covers 8 bases. CDR1 MNHEY and CDR2 SVGAGI come from the germline V gene. Trimming cost V 6 bases and J 5 bases; bases outside gene matches: 8. The CDR3 sequence is 14 residues long. In DNA, the CDR3 is TGTGCCAGCAGAATGACAGGGGTGTGGGAGACCCAGTACTTC. Protein product: CASRMTGVWETQYF.

The gene calls are TRBV5-4 and TRBJ1-2; the D gene is possibly TRBD1 (5 bases). Trimming removed 0 bases at V and 3 bases at J, with 9 bases between. The germline V gene has CDR1 SGHNT and CDR2 YYREEE (reference sequence). This CDR3 has 14 residues. The CDR3 here is CASSLGWGDYGYTF. Here the CDR3 DNA reads TGTGCCAGCAGCTTGGGATGGGGCGACTATGGCTACACCTTC.

The CDR3 region is CATSSTLWTGPGYTF. The DNA for the CDR3 is TGTGCCACCAGCAGTACCTTATGGACAGGGCCTGGCTACACCTTC. This chain uses TRBV15 with TRBJ1-2; 8 nucleotides match TRBD1. The V and J ends lost 3 bases and 7 bases, in that order; junction bases with no gene match: 10. Germline V lookup: CDR1 LNHNV, CDR2 YYDKDF (reference sequence). This CDR3 region has 15 residues.